The source of this TCR beta chain is a study of cytomegalovirus exposure and HLA in healthy donors. General observations from the study: The authors later found HLA-associated TCR beta chains more clonally expanded than equally common others. Another analysis was done later, and it associated approximately 15,000 TCR beta sequences with HLA alleles at 0.05 false discovery rate. Later on, a genetic analysis was performed. It linked a missense variant in DCLRE1C with V- and J-gene trimming of TCR beta.

CDR3 length: 15 amino acids. Germline V lookup: CDR1 MNHEY, CDR2 SVGAGI. Trimming removed 0 bases from V and 4 bases from J, with 10 bases in between. Note on this clone: Antigen unknown.

The PCR contained 60 Vbeta and 13 Jbeta primers. Clones were read by immunoSEQ multiplex PCR, and TCRdb kept only the in-frame ones, dropping some. The table includes a few hundred thousand clones, over 70% detected once. This TCR was recovered from a woman aged 60 to 75 in good health and CMV-seropositive. Sequenced sample: PBMCs. V and J are TRBV6-5 and TRBJ1-5; D might be TRBD1 (6 bases). The CDR3 protein is CASSYSDSANQPQHF. CDR3 sequence (DNA): TGTGCCAGCAGTTACTCGGACAGCGCGAATCAGCCCCAGCATTTT.